The T cell receptor beta chain under discussion was sequenced for a study of T cells after yellow fever vaccination. Each CDR3 protein gets one entry after TCRdb re-called the 5' RACE reads with MiXCR. The table shows 280,000 or so distinct CDR3 sequences, with under 9% occurring only once. Germline values: CDR1 SGHDN, CDR2 FVKESK. The J segment lost 7 bases and the V segment lost 2 bases, leaving 4 bases of the junction unmatched. CDR3 length: 13 residues. This receptor was obtained from a man in his late teens or twenties who received the YFV17D yellow fever vaccine. The specimen comprised CD4+ T cells sorted from PBMCs, sampled 5 days after the yellow fever booster vaccination. The chain recombines TRBV14 with TRBJ2-7; 8 bases map to TRBD1. The CDR3 region is CASSQRQGSEQYV. CDR3 bases: TGTGCCAGCAGCCAACGACAGGGGAGTGAGCAGTACGTC.